The entry below describes one T cell receptor (beta chain). The V gene lost 3 bases and the J gene lost 1 base, with 6 bases spanning the gap. CDR1 and CDR2 (germline): LNHDA, SQIVND (reference sequence). The CDR3 loop spans 14 amino acids. Of the isolated RNA, all was reverse transcribed, and so the sequenced material was expressed TCRB transcripts. TCRdb keeps only in-frame clones here, not all; method: immunoSEQ multiplex PCR. The sample lists approximately 400,000 clones; approximately 16% were seen once. This sample was included in a study of beta chain features in type 1 diabetes. Overall study context: Healthy donors and patients had similar age, gender and cell yields.

This TCR was recovered from a woman under 30 in good health. V and J are TRBV19 and TRBJ2-2; D not resolved. The sample consisted of naive CD4+ T cells from blood. DNA of the CDR3: TGTGCCAGTAGTATCCTCCGGAACACCGGGGAGCTGTTTTTT. Protein: CASSILRNTGELFF.